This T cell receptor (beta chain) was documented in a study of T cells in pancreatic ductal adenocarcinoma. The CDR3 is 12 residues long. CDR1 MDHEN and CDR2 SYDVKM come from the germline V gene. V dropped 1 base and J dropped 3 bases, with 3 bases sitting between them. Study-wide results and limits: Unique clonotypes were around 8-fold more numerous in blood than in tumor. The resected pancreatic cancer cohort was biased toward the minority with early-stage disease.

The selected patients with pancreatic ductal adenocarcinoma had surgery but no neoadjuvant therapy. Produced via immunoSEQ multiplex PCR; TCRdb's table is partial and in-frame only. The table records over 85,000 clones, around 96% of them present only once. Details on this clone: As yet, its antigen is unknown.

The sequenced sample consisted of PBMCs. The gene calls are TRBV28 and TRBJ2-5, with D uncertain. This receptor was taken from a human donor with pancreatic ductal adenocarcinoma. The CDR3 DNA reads TGTGCCAGCAGTTTATTCGAAGAGACCCAGTACTTC. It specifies CASSLFEETQYF.